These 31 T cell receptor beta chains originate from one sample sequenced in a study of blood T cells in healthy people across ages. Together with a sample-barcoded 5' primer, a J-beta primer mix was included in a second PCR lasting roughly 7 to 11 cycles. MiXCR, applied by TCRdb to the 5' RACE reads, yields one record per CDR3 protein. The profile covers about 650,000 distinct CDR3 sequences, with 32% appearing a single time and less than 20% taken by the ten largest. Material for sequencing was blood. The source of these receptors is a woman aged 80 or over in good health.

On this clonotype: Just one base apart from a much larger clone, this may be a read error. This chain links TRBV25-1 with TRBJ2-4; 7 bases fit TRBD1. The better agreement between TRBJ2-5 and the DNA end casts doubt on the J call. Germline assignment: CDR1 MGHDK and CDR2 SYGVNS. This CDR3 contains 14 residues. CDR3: CASRGTGAGETQYF. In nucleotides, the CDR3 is TGTGCCAGCAGAGGAACAGGGGCAGGAGAGACCCAGTACTTC.

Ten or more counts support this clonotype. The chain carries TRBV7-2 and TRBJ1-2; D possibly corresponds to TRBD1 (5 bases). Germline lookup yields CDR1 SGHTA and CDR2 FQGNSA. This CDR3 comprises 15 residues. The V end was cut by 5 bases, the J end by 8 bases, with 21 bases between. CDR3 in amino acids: CASSRPPASEGGYTF. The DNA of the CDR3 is TGTGCCAGCAGCCGCCCCCCGGCATCTGAGGGGGGCTACACCTTC.

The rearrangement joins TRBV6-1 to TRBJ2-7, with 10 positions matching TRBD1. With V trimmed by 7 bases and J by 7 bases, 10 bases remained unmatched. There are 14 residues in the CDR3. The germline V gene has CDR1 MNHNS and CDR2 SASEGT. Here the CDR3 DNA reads TGTGCCAGCAATTCTAGACAGGGGGCTTGGGAGCAGTACTTC. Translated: CASNSRQGAWEQYF.

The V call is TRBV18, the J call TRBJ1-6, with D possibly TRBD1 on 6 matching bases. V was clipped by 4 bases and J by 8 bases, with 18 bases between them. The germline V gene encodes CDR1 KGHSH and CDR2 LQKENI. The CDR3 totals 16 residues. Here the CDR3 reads CASSRDGGGRDSPLHF. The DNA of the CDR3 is TGTGCCAGCTCACGGGACGGCGGGGGGCGTGATTCACCCCTCCACTTT.

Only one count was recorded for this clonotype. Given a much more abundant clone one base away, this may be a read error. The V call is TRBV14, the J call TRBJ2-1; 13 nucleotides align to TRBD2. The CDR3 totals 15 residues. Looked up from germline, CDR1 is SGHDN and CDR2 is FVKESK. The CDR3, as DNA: TGTGCCGGCAGCACACTAGCGGGGGGGTACAATGAGCAGTTCTTC. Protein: CAGSTLAGGYNEQFF.

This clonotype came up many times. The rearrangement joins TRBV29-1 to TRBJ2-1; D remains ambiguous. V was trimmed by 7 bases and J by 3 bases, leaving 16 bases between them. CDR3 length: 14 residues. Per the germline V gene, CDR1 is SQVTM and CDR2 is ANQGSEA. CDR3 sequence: CSAQIRTYYNEQFF. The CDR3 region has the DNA TGCAGCGCCCAAATCCGGACCTACTACAATGAGCAGTTCTTC.

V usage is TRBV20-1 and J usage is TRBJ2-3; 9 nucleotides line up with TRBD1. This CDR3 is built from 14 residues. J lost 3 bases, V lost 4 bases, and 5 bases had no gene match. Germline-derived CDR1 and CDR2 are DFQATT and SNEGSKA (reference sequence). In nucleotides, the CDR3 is TGCAGTGCTATGGACAGGGGTCGTACAGATACGCAGTATTTT. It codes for CSAMDRGRTDTQYF.

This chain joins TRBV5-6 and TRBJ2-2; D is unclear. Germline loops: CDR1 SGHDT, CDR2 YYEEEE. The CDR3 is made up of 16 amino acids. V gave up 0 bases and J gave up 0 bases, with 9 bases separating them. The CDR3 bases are TGTGCCAGCAGCTTGGTAGGAGAACCGAACACCGGGGAGCTGTTTTTT. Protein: CASSLVGEPNTGELFF.

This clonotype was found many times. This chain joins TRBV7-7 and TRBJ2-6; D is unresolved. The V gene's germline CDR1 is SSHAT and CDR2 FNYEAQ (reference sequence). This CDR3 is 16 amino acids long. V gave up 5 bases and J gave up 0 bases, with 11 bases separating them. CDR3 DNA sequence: TGTGCCAGCAGCCCCAGTTCCGGCTCTGGGGCCAACGTCCTGACTTTC. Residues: CASSPSSGSGANVLTF.

DNA for the CDR3: TGCAGCGTTGACTGGGGCAGGGGAACCTACGAGCAGTACTTC. Protein: CSVDWGRGTYEQYF. The chain joins TRBV29-1 to TRBJ2-7; perhaps TRBD1 as D (6 bases). Germline CDR1 is SQVTM and CDR2 is ANQGSEA. This CDR3 is built from 14 residues. Trimming shortened V by 3 bases and J by 2 bases, and 14 bases separated the two germline ends.

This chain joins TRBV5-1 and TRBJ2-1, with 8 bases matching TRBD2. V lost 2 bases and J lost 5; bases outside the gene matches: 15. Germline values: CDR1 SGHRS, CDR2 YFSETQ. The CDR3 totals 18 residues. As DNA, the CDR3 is TGCGCCAGCAGCTTTCCGGGACTAGTTATCCCCGGGGACAATGAGCAGTTCTTC. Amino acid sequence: CASSFPGLVIPGDNEQFF.

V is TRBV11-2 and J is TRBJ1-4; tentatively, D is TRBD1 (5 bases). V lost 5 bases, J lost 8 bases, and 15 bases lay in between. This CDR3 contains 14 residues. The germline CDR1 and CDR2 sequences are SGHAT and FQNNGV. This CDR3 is CASSPRGVGEKLFF. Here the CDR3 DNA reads TGTGCCAGCAGCCCAAGGGGCGTCGGAGAAAAACTGTTTTTT.

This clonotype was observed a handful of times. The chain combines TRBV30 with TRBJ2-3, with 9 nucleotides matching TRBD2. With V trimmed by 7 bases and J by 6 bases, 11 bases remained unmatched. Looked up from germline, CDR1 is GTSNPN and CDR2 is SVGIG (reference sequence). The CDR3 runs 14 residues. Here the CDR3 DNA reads TGTGCCTCCGGGGGAGCGGGGGGTTTGGATACGCAGTATTTT. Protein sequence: CASGGAGGLDTQYF. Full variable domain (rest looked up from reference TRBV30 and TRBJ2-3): SQTIHQWPATLVQPVGSPLSLECTVEGTSNPNLYWYRQAAGRGLQLLFYSVGIGQISSEVPQNLSASRPQDRQFILSSKKLLLSDSGFYLCASGGAGGLDTQYFGPGTRLTVL.

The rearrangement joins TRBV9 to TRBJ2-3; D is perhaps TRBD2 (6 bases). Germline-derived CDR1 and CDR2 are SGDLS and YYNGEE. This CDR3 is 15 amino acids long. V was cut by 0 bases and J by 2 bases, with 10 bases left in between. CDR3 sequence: CASSVAGRPTDTQYF. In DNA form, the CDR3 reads TGTGCCAGCAGCGTAGCGGGGAGGCCCACAGATACGCAGTATTTT.

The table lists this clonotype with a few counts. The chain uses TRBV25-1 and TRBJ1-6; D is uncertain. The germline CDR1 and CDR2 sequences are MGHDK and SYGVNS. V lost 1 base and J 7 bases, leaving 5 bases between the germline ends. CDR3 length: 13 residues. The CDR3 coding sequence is TGTGCCAGCAGTGAATTTGAAAATTCACCCCTCCACTTT. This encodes CASSEFENSPLHF.

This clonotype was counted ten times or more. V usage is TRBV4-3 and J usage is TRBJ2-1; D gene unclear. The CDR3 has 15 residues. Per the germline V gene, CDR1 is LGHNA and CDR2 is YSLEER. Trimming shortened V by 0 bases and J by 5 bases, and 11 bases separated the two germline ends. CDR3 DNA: TGCGCCAGCAGCCAAGATGTAGGGTCCAACAATGAGCAGTTCTTC. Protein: CASSQDVGSNNEQFF.

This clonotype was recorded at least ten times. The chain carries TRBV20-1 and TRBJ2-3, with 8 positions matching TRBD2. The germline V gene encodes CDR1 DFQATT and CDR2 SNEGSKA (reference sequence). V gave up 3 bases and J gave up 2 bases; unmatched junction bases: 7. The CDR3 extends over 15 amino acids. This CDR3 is CSASWGGGTTDTQYF. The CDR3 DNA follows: TGCAGTGCTAGTTGGGGCGGGGGGACCACAGATACGCAGTATTTT.

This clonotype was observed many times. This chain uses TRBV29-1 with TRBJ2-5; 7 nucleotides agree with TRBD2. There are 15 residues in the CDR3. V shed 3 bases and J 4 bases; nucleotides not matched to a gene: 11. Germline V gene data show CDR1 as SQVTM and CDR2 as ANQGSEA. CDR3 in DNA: TGCAGCGTTGAGCCCCTTGCAGGGAGGGGAGAGACCCAGTACTTC. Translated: CSVEPLAGRGETQYF.

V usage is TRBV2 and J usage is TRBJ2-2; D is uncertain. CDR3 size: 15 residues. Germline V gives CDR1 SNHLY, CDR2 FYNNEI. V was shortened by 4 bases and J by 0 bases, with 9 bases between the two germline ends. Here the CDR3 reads CASSATGANTGELFF. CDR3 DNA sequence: TGTGCCAGCAGTGCGACTGGCGCGAACACCGGGGAGCTGTTTTTT.

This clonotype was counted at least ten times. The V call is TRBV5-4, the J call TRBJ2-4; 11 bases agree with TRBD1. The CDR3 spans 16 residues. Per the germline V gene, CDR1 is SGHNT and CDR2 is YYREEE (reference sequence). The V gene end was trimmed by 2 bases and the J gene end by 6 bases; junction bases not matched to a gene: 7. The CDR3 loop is CASSLGQGARGNIQYF. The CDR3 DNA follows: TGTGCCAGCAGCTTAGGACAGGGGGCGAGGGGAAACATTCAGTACTTC. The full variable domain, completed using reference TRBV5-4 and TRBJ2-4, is ETGVTQSPTHLIKTRGQQVTLRCSSQSGHNTVSWYQQALGQGPQFIFQYYREEENGRGNFPPRFSGLQFPNYSSELNVNALELDDSALYLCASSLGQGARGNIQYFGAGTRLSVL.

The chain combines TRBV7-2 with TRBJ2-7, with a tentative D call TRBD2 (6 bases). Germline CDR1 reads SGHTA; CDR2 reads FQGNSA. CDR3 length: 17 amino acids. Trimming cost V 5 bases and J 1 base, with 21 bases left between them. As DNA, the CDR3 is TGTGCCAGCAGCCCTCGGGACTCCCTCGCCCAGTCCTACGAGCAGTACTTC. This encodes CASSPRDSLAQSYEQYF.

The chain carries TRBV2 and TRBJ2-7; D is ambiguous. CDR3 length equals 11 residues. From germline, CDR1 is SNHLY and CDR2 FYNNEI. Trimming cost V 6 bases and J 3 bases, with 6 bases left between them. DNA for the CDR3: TGTGCCAGCAGGGTATACTACGAGCAGTACTTC. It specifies CASRVYYEQYF.

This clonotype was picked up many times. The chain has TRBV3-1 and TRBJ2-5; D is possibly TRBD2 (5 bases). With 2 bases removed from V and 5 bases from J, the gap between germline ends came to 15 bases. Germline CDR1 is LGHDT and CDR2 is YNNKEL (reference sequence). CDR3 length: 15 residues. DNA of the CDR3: TGTGCCAGCAGCCAAATTAGCTCCCAGCGGGAGACCCAGTACTTC. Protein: CASSQISSQRETQYF.

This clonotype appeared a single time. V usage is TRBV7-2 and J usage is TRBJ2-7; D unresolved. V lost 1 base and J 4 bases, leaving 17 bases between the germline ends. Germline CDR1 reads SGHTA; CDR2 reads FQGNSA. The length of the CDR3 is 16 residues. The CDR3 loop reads CASSLGTGGKRYEQYF. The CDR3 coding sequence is TGTGCCAGCAGCTTAGGGACCGGTGGGAAAAGGTACGAGCAGTACTTC.

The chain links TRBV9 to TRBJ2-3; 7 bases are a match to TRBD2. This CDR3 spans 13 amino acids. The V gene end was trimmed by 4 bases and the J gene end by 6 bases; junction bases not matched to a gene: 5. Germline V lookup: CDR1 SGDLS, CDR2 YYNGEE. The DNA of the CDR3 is TGTGCCAGCAGCCTCTGGGGGGGGGATACGCAGTATTTT. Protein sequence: CASSLWGGDTQYF.

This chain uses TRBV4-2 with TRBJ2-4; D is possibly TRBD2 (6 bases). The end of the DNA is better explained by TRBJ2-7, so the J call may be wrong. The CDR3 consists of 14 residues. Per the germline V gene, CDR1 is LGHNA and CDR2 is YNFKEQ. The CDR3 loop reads CASSQDPGGVEQYF. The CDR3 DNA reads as TGTGCCAGCAGCCAAGACCCTGGCGGGGTCGAGCAGTACTTC.

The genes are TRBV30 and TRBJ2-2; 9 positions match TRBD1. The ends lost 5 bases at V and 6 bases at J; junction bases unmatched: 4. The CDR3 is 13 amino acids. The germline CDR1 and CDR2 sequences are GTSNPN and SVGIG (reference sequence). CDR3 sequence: CAWVTGGSGELFF. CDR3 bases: TGTGCCTGGGTTACAGGGGGCTCCGGGGAGCTGTTTTTT.

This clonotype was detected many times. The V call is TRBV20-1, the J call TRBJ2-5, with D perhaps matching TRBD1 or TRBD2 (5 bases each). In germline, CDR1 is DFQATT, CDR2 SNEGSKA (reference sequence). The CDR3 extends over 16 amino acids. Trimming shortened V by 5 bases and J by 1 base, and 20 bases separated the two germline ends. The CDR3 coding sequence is TGCAGTGCTCTGGGACCCTCTGCGGCCCCCCAAGAGACCCAGTACTTC. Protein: CSALGPSAAPQETQYF.

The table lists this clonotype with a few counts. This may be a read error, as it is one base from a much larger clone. The CDR3 coding sequence is TGTGCCATCAGGGAGTCGCTGGTCACGGATACGCAGTATTTT. Translating it yields CAIRESLVTDTQYF. The chain employs TRBV10-3 and TRBJ2-3; no firm D call. Germline CDR1 and CDR2: ENHRY and SYGVKD. The CDR3 spans 14 residues.

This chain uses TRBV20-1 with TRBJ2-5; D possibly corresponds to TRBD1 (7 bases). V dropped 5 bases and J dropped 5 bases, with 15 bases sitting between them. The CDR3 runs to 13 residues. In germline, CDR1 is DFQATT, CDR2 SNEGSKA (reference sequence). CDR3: CSALKTGRETQYF. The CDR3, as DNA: TGCAGTGCTCTTAAGACAGGGAGGGAGACCCAGTACTTC.

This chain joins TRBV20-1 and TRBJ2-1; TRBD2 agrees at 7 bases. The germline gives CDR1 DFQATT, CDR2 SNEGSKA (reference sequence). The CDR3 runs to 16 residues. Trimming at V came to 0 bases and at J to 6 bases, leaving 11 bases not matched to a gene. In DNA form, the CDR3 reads TGCAGTGCTAGAGATCTGGCGGGAGTAGGGTCCAATGAGCAGTTCTTC. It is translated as CSARDLAGVGSNEQFF.